The clone carrying this T cell receptor (beta chain) was observed many times. What it binds is not known. Semi-nested PCR with Nested Universal Primer A followed constant-region reverse priming of full-length variable regions. TCRdb used MiXCR to reprocess the 5' RACE reads, holding one entry per CDR3 protein. Of approximately 50,000 distinct CDR3 sequences in the sample, about a fifth were seen once. There are 13 residues in the CDR3. Trimming took 3 bases from V and 2 from J, leaving 9 bases between them. Germline assignment: CDR1 DFQATT and CDR2 SNEGSKA (reference sequence). Tregs were sorted as CD4+CD25+CD127-/low cells. Study conclusions and caveats: Tumor Tregs overlapped most with tumor, then blood, naive CD4+ cells. Larger-cohort validation covered only one TCR beta V-J rearrangement. In terms of TCR gene usage, tumor memory CD4+ T cells clustered together with blood and lymph node memory CD4+ cells, as well as with lymph node naive CD4+ cells.

The rearrangement uses TRBV20-1 and TRBJ2-3; D is unresolved. Sequenced sample: tumor-infiltrating Tregs sorted from the breast tumor. This clonotype originated in a female donor with breast cancer. CDR3 loop: CSASSDNTDTQYF. In DNA form, the CDR3 reads TGCAGTGCTAGCAGCGACAACACAGATACGCAGTATTTT.